The sequence of this T cell receptor (beta chain) was determined in a study of cytomegalovirus exposure and HLA in healthy donors. From germline, CDR1 is MNHNY and CDR2 SVGAGI (reference sequence). The ends were cut back, 6 bases at V and 0 bases at J, with 15 bases in the middle. This CDR3 has 15 amino acids. This clone was observed a single time. Amplification used 60 Vbeta primers and 13 Jbeta primers. This table comes from immunoSEQ multiplex PCR, and its TCRdb copy is limited to in-frame clones, with some not included. Of about 140,000 clones in the sample, nearly 80% are singletons; the top ten hold over 2%.

This TCR derives from a man aged 25 to 45 in good health and CMV-seronegative. This chain connects TRBV6-6 to TRBJ2-7; D is possibly TRBD2 (6 bases). Sequencing was carried out using PBMCs. CDR3 nucleotide sequence: TGTGCCAGCAGGTTAGGAGCGGGTAGCTCCTACGAGCAGTACTTC. It yields the protein CASRLGAGSSYEQYF.